Shown below are 2 T cell receptor beta chains from a single sample sequenced in a study of blood T cell repertoires in COVID-19. Assay used: immunoSEQ multiplex PCR; TCRdb lists only in-frame clones, some missing. The table shows over 200,000 clones, with around 83% occurring only once. Sequenced sample: peripheral blood. Receptors were obtained from a woman between 45 and 60 years old with acute or convalescent COVID-19.

This chain connects TRBV7-9 to TRBJ2-1, with no clear D. Germline lookup yields CDR1 SEHNR and CDR2 FQNEAQ (reference sequence). V lost 1 base to trimming and J lost 8 bases, with 9 bases between them. The CDR3 is made up of 13 amino acids. CDR3 protein: CASSLGALDEQFF. In nucleotides, the CDR3 is TGTGCCAGCAGCTTAGGGGCCCTTGATGAGCAGTTCTTC.

This chain links TRBV5-1 with TRBJ2-2; D call uncertain. The CDR3 covers 13 residues. V dropped 1 base and J dropped 6 bases, with 7 bases sitting between them. Per germline, CDR1 SGHRS and CDR2 YFSETQ. Here the CDR3 reads CASSLFTPGELFF. For the CDR3, the DNA is TGCGCCAGCAGCTTGTTCACTCCCGGGGAGCTGTTTTTT. The full variable domain, its missing parts supplied by reference TRBV5-1 and TRBJ2-2, is KAGVTQTPRYLIKTRGQQVTLSCSPISGHRSVSWYQQTPGQGLQFLFEYFSETQRNKGNFPGRFSGRQFSNSRSEMNVSTLELGDSALYLCASSLFTPGELFFGEGSRLTVL.